This TCR beta chain was sequenced for a study of T cell responses to AZD1222 COVID-19 vaccine (dated by TCRdb to about 2021). Turning to the overall study: Because spike-specific TCR depth and breadth did not differ between the two schedules, AZD1222 recipients who got a second dose at roughly 4 weeks were pooled with those who got a second dose at roughly 12 weeks. A total of about 250 trial participants underwent TCR sequencing, of whom 207 had received two doses of AZD1222 and around 26 had received two doses of the MenACWY control vaccine. Trial participants were enrolled by age into 18-55, 56-69 and 70-plus year subgroups, with roughly 160, 29 and 62 TCR-sequenced participants respectively. Findings and caveats that apply to the study as a whole: Conclusions about previously exposed vaccinees are limited, since just 6 or 7 AZD1222 recipients were seropositive for SARS-CoV-2 at baseline. In the small 56-69-year group, the increase in depth fell short of significance, most likely because of low power. Epitopes outside the regions mutated in the B.1.351 and B.1.1.7 variants were reportedly recognized by nearly half of the unique spike-specific TCRs. Participants were mostly white British, with more females than males. The authors suggested clonal diversity may have been underestimated. Because no day 14 peak-response samples were available, the repertoires could be characterized only after the peak T cell response. CD4 TCRs associated with the vaccine covered the entire spike protein, and the dominant responses were in regions 160-218 and 743-854. Spike-specific TCR breadth and depth rose significantly after two AZD1222 doses compared with day 0 and with MenACWY recipients.

Comments on this clone: No antigen is known for it. No quality values exist for individual bases; no much larger clone is one base distant.

Read against the paper, the sample's time point label means: baseline before first vaccination. The vaccinee samples were drawn from two UK trials, COV001 and COV002, one of which was a single-blind randomized controlled phase 2/3 trial testing AZD1222 (ChAdOx1 nCoV-19) in healthy adults. Trial participant PBMC samples were collected at day 0 and day 28 after the second dose for TCRbeta chain sequencing. The CDR3 regions of human TCRbeta chains were analyzed by immunosequencing. Turning to the authors' computational methods: TCRs in the repertoires were matched against a reference library of SARS-CoV-2-specific TCRs that had been generated with the MIRA antigen-specificity platform. Breadth was defined as the fraction of unique TCRs that were SARS-CoV-2-associated. Depth was defined as the fraction of total T cells that were SARS-CoV-2-associated. Each spike-specific TCR was assigned to its reactive spike region and to a CD4 or CD8 class using the MIRA data. Log10-transformed breadth and depth values were compared by one-way ANOVA with Sidak's multiple comparisons tests. TCRdb limited this immuneACCESS table to in-frame rearrangements with V and J called. A share of clones is missing; checked studies link under half to unresolved V genes, and the rest is unexplained. That table furnishes V, J and clone size, whereas the DNA furnished D and trimming. The sample yields about 56,000 clones; 80% to 90% were counted once. The ten largest clonotypes hold less than 15% of the sample.

Material: peripheral blood, obtained on day 0 of AZD1222 vaccination. This TCR was sampled from an adult in good health.

The nucleotide sequence reads as follows: TGCGCCAGCAGCTCAAACCCCTCTCGGGAGCAGTTCTTC. Its protein product is CASSSNPSREQFF. The chain employs TRBV5-1 and TRBJ2-1; the D segment cannot be called with confidence. The CDR3 covers 13 residues, taking in both the cysteine and the phenylalanine. Of the read, only the CDR3 DNA is kept; its 39 bases are in frame from base 1. Reading the germline V gene gives CDR1 SGHRS and CDR2 YFSETQ. V is reduced by 3 bases and J by 10 bases, leaving a spacing of 14 bases between them. The CDR3 plus the reference TRBV5-1 and TRBJ2-1 genes for the other parts give the full variable domain: KAGVTQTPRYLIKTRGQQVTLSCSPISGHRSVSWYQQTPGQGLQFLFEYFSETQRNKGNFPGRFSGRQFSNSRSEMNVSTLELGDSALYLCASSSNPSREQFFGPGTRLTVL.